One and the same sample provided the 30 T cell receptor beta chains below, sequenced in a study of blood T cell repertoires in COVID-19. Sequenced by immunoSEQ multiplex PCR; TCRdb stores in-frame clones only, minus some. In the table there are some 250,000 clones, 88% of which are singletons. Sequencing input: peripheral blood. Source of these receptors: a woman in her 40s who had recovered from COVID-19.

The CDR3 is CATSDLRDRAGEQFF. CDR3 nucleotide sequence: TGTGCCACCAGTGATTTACGGGACAGGGCGGGTGAGCAGTTCTTC. The J gene is TRBJ2-1, the V gene TRBV24-1, with 9 bases identical to TRBD1. The ends lost 1 base at V and 9 bases at J; junction bases unmatched: 6. From germline, CDR1 is KGHDR and CDR2 SFDVKD. The CDR3 covers 15 residues.

The V call is TRBV9, the J call TRBJ1-3, with no clear D. Looked up from germline, CDR1 is SGDLS and CDR2 is YYNGEE. The CDR3 loop spans 14 amino acids. V lost 3 bases, J lost 7 bases, and 14 bases lay in between. CDR3 protein: CASSESPTGNTIYF. The DNA for the CDR3 is TGTGCCAGCAGCGAGTCCCCCACCGGGAACACCATATATTTT.

The CDR3 loop reads CASSGGSATNEKLFF. The CDR3 DNA reads as TGCGCCAGCAGCGGGGGCAGTGCAACTAATGAAAAACTGTTTTTT. The chain recombines TRBV5-1 with TRBJ1-4; a weak D match, TRBD1 (6 bases). The length of the CDR3 is 15 residues. Germline V CDR1 and CDR2: SGHRS, YFSETQ. Trimming cost V 4 bases and J 0 bases, with 10 bases left between them.

V usage is TRBV2 and J usage is TRBJ2-4; D is ambiguous. CDR3 size: 14 residues. The germline gives CDR1 SNHLY, CDR2 FYNNEI. The V gene lost 5 bases and the J gene lost 10 bases, with 18 bases spanning the gap. As DNA, the CDR3 is TGTGCCAGCAGTCCGACTGGCCGCTTAGGTATTCAGTACTTC. It translates to CASSPTGRLGIQYF.

The V gene is TRBV6-5, the J gene TRBJ2-7; 8 bases fit TRBD1. V shed 6 bases and J 0 bases; nucleotides not matched to a gene: 7. This CDR3 region has 15 residues. CDR1 and CDR2 (germline): MNHEY, SVGAGI. CDR3: CASSPGGPSSYEQYF. The CDR3 DNA reads TGTGCCAGCAGCCCAGGGGGCCCGAGCTCCTACGAGCAGTACTTC.

The rearrangement links TRBV18 to TRBJ2-1, with TRBD2 matching 11 bases. The CDR3 length is 15 residues. The junction had 5 bases not matched to a gene; V was cut back by 3 bases and J by 7 bases. Germline V gives CDR1 KGHSH, CDR2 LQKENI. The CDR3 spells CASSPASGRRNEQFF. The CDR3 nucleotides are TGTGCCAGCTCACCCGCTAGCGGGAGGCGGAATGAGCAGTTCTTC.

In regard to this clone: An end of the junction differs from the germline gene, which may be a read error. The chain recombines TRBV7-2 with TRBJ2-3, with unresolved D. From germline, CDR1 is SGHTA and CDR2 FQGNSA. The CDR3 consists of 14 residues. This CDR3 reads CASSPDTNTDRQYF. CDR3 coding DNA: TGTGCCAGCAGCCCTGACACGAACACAGATAGGCAGTATTTT.

Notes on this clone: Here the CDR3 omits its conserved ending phenylalanine or tryptophan, so a read error is the likely source. The DNA is left out, because the CDR3 cannot be placed on it with certainty; the CDR3 is given as TCRdb lists it. The chain combines TRBV6-5 with TRBJ1-4. Inclusive of both ends, the CDR3 amounts to 10 amino acids. The germline gives CDR1 MNHEY, CDR2 SVGAGI. This CDR3 is CASSHHPRVI.

The gene calls are TRBV4-1 and TRBJ2-5; D is ambiguous. The CDR3 has 12 residues. The ends were cut back, 1 base at V and 7 bases at J, with 7 bases in the middle. Germline CDR1 and CDR2: MGHRA and YSYEKL. The CDR3 sequence is CASSQGYGTQYF. The DNA for the CDR3 is TGCGCCAGCAGCCAAGGGTACGGGACCCAGTACTTC.

The chain uses TRBV7-2 and TRBJ2-2, with TRBD1 as a possible D gene (5 bases). The CDR3 is 14 amino acids. Germline CDR1 SGHTA, CDR2 FQGNSA. Trimming left V 3 bases short and J 4 bases short, with 9 bases between. The CDR3 here is CASSLGRITGELFF. DNA of the CDR3: TGTGCCAGCAGCTTGGGGCGGATCACCGGGGAGCTGTTTTTT.

The chain recombines TRBV4-3 with TRBJ2-7, with a possible D match to TRBD2 (7 bases). The CDR3 spans 17 residues. V lost 0 bases, J lost 2 bases, and 17 bases lay in between. The germline CDR1 and CDR2 sequences are LGHNA and YSLEER. The CDR3 loop is CASSQDARGGGPYEQYF. As DNA, the CDR3 is TGCGCCAGCAGCCAAGATGCCCGAGGGGGAGGGCCCTACGAGCAGTACTTC.

The genes are TRBV23-1 and TRBJ2-2; 7 bases map to TRBD1. TRBV23-1 is classed as an ORF, of uncertain function. Trimming cost V 6 bases and J 6 bases; bases outside gene matches: 7. This CDR3 region has 14 residues. CDR3 in DNA: TGCGCCAGCAGACGACAGGGTTGTCCCGGGGAGCTGTTTTTT. Translating gives CASRRQGCPGELFF.

V is TRBV5-6 and J is TRBJ1-5, with D uncertain. The V and J ends lost 2 bases and 3 bases respectively, with 12 bases between them. The V gene's germline CDR1 is SGHDT and CDR2 YYEEEE. The CDR3 is 15 residues long. Here the CDR3 DNA reads TGTGCCAGCAGCTTTGGCCGGGTCAACAATCAGCCCCAGCATTTT. Encoded protein: CASSFGRVNNQPQHF.

This chain connects TRBV29-1 to TRBJ2-4, with 10 nucleotides matching TRBD1. Germline V lookup: CDR1 SQVTM, CDR2 ANQGSEA. Unmatched junction bases numbered 19, after V lost 5 bases and J lost 6 bases. The CDR3 has 18 amino acids. The CDR3 DNA reads TGCAGCGTTTCCGCCCTCCTCGGGACAGGGGAAGGGAGAAACATTCAGTACTTC. It encodes CSVSALLGTGEGRNIQYF.

J is TRBJ1-5 and V is TRBV4-1; TRBD1 matches at 9 bases. Germline assignment: CDR1 MGHRA and CDR2 YSYEKL. V shed 9 bases and J 9 bases; nucleotides not matched to a gene: 15. This CDR3 is built from 15 residues. DNA of the CDR3: TGCGCCAGACCGGTGGGACAGGGCTCGCCGGGGCCCCAGCATTTT. Protein sequence: CARPVGQGSPGPQHF.

This chain connects TRBV6-8 to TRBJ2-2, with 12 bases that match TRBD2. Germline V CDR1 and CDR2: MNHGY, SAAAGT. CDR3 size: 16 residues. J lost 7 bases, V lost 7 bases, and 10 bases had no gene match. CDR3 DNA sequence: TGTGCCAGCACTTGGCTAGCGGGAGGGCAGGGCGGGGAGCTGTTTTTT. It translates to CASTWLAGGQGGELFF.

V usage is TRBV29-1 and J usage is TRBJ2-1; 7 bases fit TRBD2. This CDR3 comprises 17 residues. The J segment lost 5 bases and the V segment lost 5 bases, leaving 18 bases of the junction unmatched. CDR1 is SQVTM, CDR2 ANQGSEA, per germline. CDR3 DNA: TGCAGCGTTATCCCACATAAGAGAGGGAGGGGCGACAATGAGCAGTTCTTC. Protein product: CSVIPHKRGRGDNEQFF.

This chain joins TRBV9 and TRBJ1-3, with D perhaps TRBD1 (5 bases). Germline loops: CDR1 SGDLS, CDR2 YYNGEE. Trimming took 3 bases from V and 2 from J, leaving 21 bases between them. This CDR3 has 18 amino acids. This CDR3 is CASSAGGVSRVAGNTIYF. CDR3 bases: TGTGCCAGCAGCGCGGGGGGGGTCTCCCGGGTGGCTGGAAACACCATATATTTT.

This chain connects TRBV19 to TRBJ2-1, with 12 positions matching TRBD2. This CDR3 comprises 17 residues. Germline values: CDR1 LNHDA, CDR2 SQIVND (reference sequence). The junction had 7 bases not matched to a gene; V was cut back by 5 bases and J by 2 bases. Here the CDR3 reads CASSPQLAGGPYNEQFF. The CDR3 DNA reads as TGTGCCAGTAGTCCCCAACTAGCGGGAGGTCCCTACAATGAGCAGTTCTTC.

This chain uses TRBV29-1 with TRBJ2-5; 9 nucleotides line up with TRBD2. Germline V gives CDR1 SQVTM, CDR2 ANQGSEA. V gave up 4 bases and J gave up 4 bases; unmatched junction bases: 10. CDR3 length: 15 residues. The CDR3: CSVVGLAGSRETQYF. The CDR3 nucleotides read TGCAGCGTTGTGGGTCTAGCGGGAAGTCGAGAGACCCAGTACTTC.

This clone was counted ten times or more. The chain uses TRBV19 and TRBJ2-7; maybe TRBD1 (7 bases). The V gene lost 5 bases and the J gene lost 2 bases, with 10 bases spanning the gap. CDR1 and CDR2 (germline): LNHDA, SQIVND (reference sequence). This CDR3 contains 13 residues. Here the CDR3 reads CASSAGQTYEQYF. The CDR3 DNA sequence: TGTGCCAGTAGTGCGGGACAGACCTACGAGCAGTACTTC.

This chain joins TRBV5-6 and TRBJ2-1; TRBD2 matches 13 bases. The CDR3 length is 16 residues. The J segment lost 10 bases and the V segment lost 5 bases, leaving 12 bases of the junction unmatched. Germline assignment: CDR1 SGHDT and CDR2 YYEEEE. This CDR3 reads CASRAPGTSGTREQFF. The CDR3 DNA reads as TGTGCCAGCAGGGCCCCCGGGACTAGCGGGACGAGGGAGCAGTTCTTC.

This clone was seen only once. The chain carries TRBV5-6 and TRBJ1-1; D not resolved. Germline assignment: CDR1 SGHDT and CDR2 YYEEEE. Trimming removed 0 bases at V and 7 bases at J, with 4 bases between. The CDR3 spans 11 residues. CDR3: CASSLVSEAFF. CDR3 bases: TGTGCCAGCAGCTTGGTGAGTGAAGCTTTCTTT.

The genes are TRBV2 and TRBJ2-1, with 8 positions matching TRBD1. V was clipped by 10 bases and J by 6 bases; unmatched bases: 5. The CDR3 is made up of 12 amino acids. CDR1 is SNHLY and CDR2 is FYNNEI in the germline V gene. The CDR3 loop reads CATRQGPNEQFF. CDR3 DNA sequence: TGTGCCACCAGACAGGGGCCCAATGAGCAGTTCTTC.

The chain joins TRBV5-1 to TRBJ1-2; TRBD1 is a possible D gene (6 bases). The CDR3 spans 15 residues. Per the germline V gene, CDR1 is SGHRS and CDR2 is YFSETQ. V gave up 4 bases and J gave up 0 bases, with 13 bases separating them. The CDR3 bases are TGCGCCAGCAGCCAGGCGGGGGCAGCTAACTATGGCTACACCTTC. Its protein product is CASSQAGAANYGYTF.

On this clone itself: Likely a read error: the CDR3 ends without its conserved phenylalanine or tryptophan. It is unclear where the CDR3 begins or ends on the DNA, so no DNA is shown, and the CDR3 is as TCRdb lists it. The CDR3 sequence: CASRVAGAPL. The rearrangement links TRBV23-1 to TRBJ2-6; TRBD2, the D gene given by the table, was not confirmed from the DNA. TRBV23-1 is labeled an ORF, and its function is uncertain. A total of 10 residues make up the CDR3, ends included.

Worth noting for this clone: The junction does not match germline at one end; this may be a read error. This chain connects TRBV19 to TRBJ2-3, with 7 bases matching TRBD1. In germline, CDR1 is LNHDA, CDR2 SQIVND (reference sequence). This CDR3 has 12 residues. CDR3 loop: CASSTGADTQYF. The CDR3 region has the DNA TGTGCCAGCAGTACAGGGGCAGATACGCAGTATTTT.

V gene TRBV5-1 combines with J gene TRBJ2-7; TRBD2 aligns across 7 bases. V dropped 0 bases and J dropped 2; count of bases not matched to a gene: 8. This CDR3 has 16 amino acids. From germline, CDR1 is SGHRS and CDR2 YFSETQ. The CDR3 DNA is TGCGCCAGCAGCTTGGTAATGGCGGGAGTAGCCTACGAGCAGTACGTC. This encodes CASSLVMAGVAYEQYV.

The CDR3 region is CASRGLDRVAGNTIYF. The CDR3 DNA follows: TGTGCCAGCAGGGGGTTGGACAGGGTGGCTGGAAACACCATATATTTT. The rearrangement joins TRBV2 to TRBJ1-3, with 8 bases matching TRBD1. V lost 6 bases and J lost 2; bases outside the gene matches: 9. The CDR3 is made up of 16 amino acids. Germline CDR1 reads SNHLY; CDR2 reads FYNNEI.

The V and J genes are TRBV4-1 and TRBJ1-1; a weak D match, TRBD1 (6 bases). This CDR3 is 15 amino acids long. CDR1 and CDR2 (germline): MGHRA, YSYEKL. The V end lost 4 bases, the J end lost 4 bases, and 16 bases lay between the germline ends. CDR3: CASSRKTGSGTEAFF. The CDR3 nucleotides are TGCGCCAGCAGCCGGAAGACAGGTTCGGGCACTGAAGCTTTCTTT.